The text below deals with one T cell receptor (beta chain). The antigen is unknown. This sample was included in a study of brain metastases from non-small cell lung cancer. Notes on the study in general: T-cell clones appeared expanded in 60% to 75% of brain metastases relative to matched primary tumors.

The CDR3 extends over 15 amino acids. J gave up 5 bases and V 4 bases, and 7 bases lay outside the gene matches. CDR1 and CDR2 (germline): MGHRA, YSYEKL. TCRdb's table, derived via immunoSEQ multiplex PCR, lists solely in-frame clones and lacks some. The sample carries some 4,500 clones, roughly 90% recorded once. The receptor comes from a donor aged 40 or older with non-small cell lung cancer. This chain links TRBV4-1 with TRBJ1-4, with 7 positions matching TRBD1. Sequencing used tissue from a brain metastasis. In nucleotides, the CDR3 is TGCGCCAGCAGCCGACCAGACAGGGAAAATGAAAAACTGTTTTTT. It codes for CASSRPDRENEKLFF.